The 30 T cell receptor beta chains listed next were all sequenced from one sample in a study of T cells in Graves' hyperthyroidism and ophthalmopathy. What was amplified from RNA transcripts were TCR beta CDR3 regions. The HTBI primer set drove a first-round RT-PCR of the TCR CDR3. TCRdb reprocessed the multiplex PCR reads with MiXCR, giving one entry per CDR3 protein. The table shows roughly 840,000 distinct CDR3 sequences, with 38% occurring only once. Sequencing was performed on blood. Receptor source: a man between 18 and 29 years old with Graves' hyperthyroidism.

The sample holds a few counts of this clonotype. The V gene is TRBV20-1, the J gene TRBJ1-3; no clear D gene. The CDR3 spans 16 residues. Trimming shortened V by 1 base and J by 3 bases, and 16 bases separated the two germline ends. Germline V gene lookup returns CDR1 DFQATT and CDR2 SNEGSKA (reference sequence). The CDR3 sequence: CSARVLRPRHGNTIYF. In DNA form, the CDR3 reads TGCAGTGCTAGAGTCTTGCGACCTCGGCATGGAAACACCATATATTTT.

As for this clonotype: This may come from a read error, since a much larger clone is one base off. The gene calls are TRBV7-2 and TRBJ1-2; D gene unclear. CDR1 is SGHTA, CDR2 FQGNSA, per germline. Trimming stripped 7 bases from V and 4 bases from J, with 19 bases between. CDR3 size: 15 residues. As DNA, the CDR3 is TGTGCCAGCAAACAACGCCAAGCCCTATTCTATGGCTACACCTTC. It yields the protein CASKQRQALFYGYTF.

This chain joins TRBV24-1 and TRBJ2-7; D is possibly TRBD1 or TRBD2 (5 bases each). The length of the CDR3 is 18 residues. V was pared by 0 bases and J by 6 bases, with 23 bases between. Germline values: CDR1 KGHDR, CDR2 SFDVKD. For the CDR3, the DNA is TGTGCCACCAGTGATTTGCAGGCAGGGAGTTGTCCCTCTTCCGAGCAGTACTTC. Amino acid sequence: CATSDLQAGSCPSSEQYF.

The chain has TRBV7-6 and TRBJ1-6; D is unresolved. V dropped 5 bases and J dropped 5 bases, with 16 bases sitting between them. The germline gives CDR1 SGHVS, CDR2 FNYEAQ. The CDR3 totals 16 residues. CDR3 residues: CASSTGEGRDNSPLHF. In DNA, the CDR3 is TGTGCCAGCAGCACCGGGGAAGGAAGGGATAATTCACCCCTCCACTTT.

The chain links TRBV19 to TRBJ1-2; 12 nucleotides match TRBD1. This CDR3 comprises 15 residues. Germline V CDR1 and CDR2: LNHDA, SQIVND (reference sequence). Trimming at V came to 11 bases and at J to 7 bases, leaving 14 bases not matched to a gene. The CDR3 loop is CAWSMRDRGQVGYTF. CDR3 in DNA: TGTGCCTGGAGCATGAGGGACAGGGGGCAGGTTGGCTACACCTTC.

The genes are TRBV29-1 and TRBJ1-1; TRBD1 agrees at 8 bases. The CDR3 extends over 15 amino acids. The V gene end was trimmed by 8 bases and the J gene end by 1 base; junction bases not matched to a gene: 12. CDR1 SQVTM and CDR2 ANQGSEA come from the germline V gene. The CDR3 sequence is CSFSPTGQGNTEAFF. The CDR3 coding sequence is TGCAGCTTCTCCCCCACCGGACAGGGGAACACTGAAGCTTTCTTT.

This clonotype appeared a single time. The gene calls are TRBV28 and TRBJ1-1; D remains unclear. The length of the CDR3 is 15 residues. V lost 7 bases, J lost 0 bases, and 15 bases lay in between. Looked up from germline, CDR1 is MDHEN and CDR2 is SYDVKM. CDR3 protein: CASKGRHPMNTEAFF. The CDR3 DNA reads TGTGCCAGCAAAGGGCGCCATCCGATGAACACTGAAGCTTTCTTT.

V usage is TRBV5-5 and J usage is TRBJ2-5; D might be TRBD1 (6 bases). Trimming shortened V by 0 bases and J by 5 bases, and 14 bases separated the two germline ends. The CDR3 runs 15 residues. From germline, CDR1 is SGHKS and CDR2 YYEKEE (reference sequence). CDR3 sequence: CASSLEQGSWETQYF. The DNA for the CDR3 is TGTGCCAGCAGCTTGGAACAGGGAAGTTGGGAGACCCAGTACTTC. The whole variable domain, remainder taken from reference TRBV5-5 and TRBJ2-5, is DAGVTQSPTHLIKTRGQQVTLRCSPISGHKSVSWYQQVLGQGPQFIFQYYEKEERGRGNFPDRFSARQFPNYSSELNVNALLLGDSALYLCASSLEQGSWETQYFGPGTRLLVL.

This clonotype was observed a handful of times. The rearrangement joins TRBV7-2 to TRBJ2-2; 7 nucleotides match TRBD1. This CDR3 has 15 amino acids. CDR1 SGHTA and CDR2 FQGNSA come from the germline V gene. The V gene end was trimmed by 4 bases and the J gene end by 1 base; junction bases not matched to a gene: 3. CDR3 protein: CASSWDSLNTGELFF. CDR3 DNA: TGTGCCAGCAGCTGGGACAGCTTGAACACCGGGGAGCTGTTTTTT.

In its sample, this clonotype was seen a few times. The chain combines TRBV5-4 with TRBJ1-6, with D unresolved. The V end was cut by 0 bases, the J end by 0 bases, with 7 bases between. CDR1 is SGHNT, CDR2 YYREEE, per germline (reference sequence). The CDR3 contains 16 residues. In DNA form, the CDR3 reads TGTGCCAGCAGCTTGGCCAGAAACTCCTATAATTCACCCCTCCACTTT. Its protein is CASSLARNSYNSPLHF.

This clonotype was found many times. The chain is built from TRBV9 and TRBJ2-7; TRBD2 might be the D (7 bases). Germline CDR1 reads SGDLS; CDR2 reads YYNGEE. Trimming removed 6 bases from V and 7 bases from J, with 23 bases in between. The CDR3 runs to 15 residues. The CDR3 region has the DNA TGTGCCAGCAACCCTGGCGGGGGCGCGGTGGGGGAGCAGTACTTC. It is translated as CASNPGGGAVGEQYF.

This clonotype was detected ten times or more. The chain uses TRBV25-1 and TRBJ2-2; D is possibly TRBD1 (6 bases). V lost 4 bases to trimming and J lost 2 bases, with 14 bases between them. The CDR3 runs to 16 residues. CDR1 is MGHDK and CDR2 is SYGVNS in the germline V gene. The CDR3 region is CASSGETGYNTGELFF. CDR3 nucleotide sequence: TGTGCCAGCAGTGGAGAGACAGGTTACAACACCGGGGAGCTGTTTTTT.

CDR3 DNA: TGTGCCATCAGAGGACTAGCGGGAGGGCCCGAGCAGTACTTC. Its protein is CAIRGLAGGPEQYF. The chain joins TRBV10-3 to TRBJ2-7, with 15 bases aligning to TRBD2. Germline CDR1 reads ENHRY; CDR2 reads SYGVKD. The junction had 3 bases not matched to a gene; V was cut back by 6 bases and J by 6 bases. CDR3 length: 14 residues.

The table lists this clonotype with a few counts. V and J are TRBV7-6 and TRBJ2-6; TRBD2 matches 10 bases. CDR1 SGHVS and CDR2 FNYEAQ come from the germline V gene. The CDR3 is 19 amino acids. V shed 4 bases, J shed 0 bases, and the junction held 9 bases outside the gene matches. CDR3 bases: TGTGCCAGCAGCTGGGTTAGCGGGAGGTCGGGCTCTGGGGCCAACGTCCTGACTTTC. Translated, it gives CASSWVSGRSGSGANVLTF.

This sequence joins TRBV7-9 and TRBJ2-7, with D uncertain. V dropped 2 bases and J dropped 1 base, with 9 bases sitting between them. CDR1 SEHNR and CDR2 FQNEAQ come from the germline V gene (reference sequence). The CDR3 loop spans 14 amino acids. The CDR3, as DNA: TGTGCCAGCAGCTTACTCGACGGTTCCTACGAGCAGTACTTC. This encodes CASSLLDGSYEQYF.

The chain employs TRBV7-9 and TRBJ2-5; D gene ambiguous. The CDR3 has 18 amino acids. V was cut by 3 bases and J by 1 base, with 21 bases left in between. CDR1 SEHNR and CDR2 FQNEAQ come from the germline V gene (reference sequence). The CDR3 region is CASSFPAQVGDRQETQYF. The CDR3 DNA reads TGTGCCAGCAGCTTCCCTGCCCAGGTTGGGGATCGCCAAGAGACCCAGTACTTC.

This clonotype was seen at least ten times. The genes are TRBV15 and TRBJ2-5, with 11 nucleotides matching TRBD1. With V trimmed by 3 bases and J by 1 base, 1 base remained unmatched. The germline CDR1 and CDR2 sequences are LNHNV and YYDKDF (reference sequence). This CDR3 region has 15 residues. CDR3 residues: CATSSGTGGQETQYF. CDR3 nucleotides: TGTGCCACCAGCAGCGGGACAGGGGGCCAAGAGACCCAGTACTTC.

The chain combines TRBV20-1 with TRBJ1-2; D unclear. V lost 3 bases and J 8 bases, leaving 10 bases between the germline ends. Germline CDR1 and CDR2: DFQATT and SNEGSKA (reference sequence). The CDR3 is made up of 11 amino acids. The CDR3 sequence is CSARARAGYTF. The CDR3 coding sequence is TGCAGTGCTAGGGCTCGGGCGGGCTACACCTTC.

This clonotype was counted many times. The V gene is TRBV2, the J gene TRBJ2-7, with D maybe TRBD1 (6 bases). The CDR3 has 13 amino acids. V was shortened by 7 bases and J by 6 bases, with 16 bases between the two germline ends. Per germline, CDR1 SNHLY and CDR2 FYNNEI. Here the CDR3 reads CASTDRQVGEQYF. CDR3 nucleotides: TGTGCCAGCACCGACCGACAGGTGGGCGAGCAGTACTTC.

Note on this clonotype: A junction end diverges from the germline sequence, so it may reflect a read error. The chain joins TRBV7-6 to TRBJ1-2, with TRBD1 as a possible D gene (5 bases). CDR3 size: 10 residues. Germline CDR1 reads SGHVS; CDR2 reads FNYEAQ. Here the CDR3 DNA reads TGTGCCAGCAGCCGATGGGGCTGCACCTTC. This gives the protein CASSRWGCTF.

A few counts support this clonotype. V gene TRBV20-1 combines with J gene TRBJ1-4, with 7 bases identical to TRBD1. The CDR3 length is 15 residues. V shed 5 bases and J 2 bases; nucleotides not matched to a gene: 8. Germline CDR1 DFQATT, CDR2 SNEGSKA (reference sequence). The DNA for the CDR3 is TGCAGTGCTTCTGACAGGGTGGGGACTAATGAAAAACTGTTTTTT. Amino acid sequence: CSASDRVGTNEKLFF.

This chain joins TRBV9 and TRBJ2-3; 8 nucleotides match TRBD2. The germline gives CDR1 SGDLS, CDR2 YYNGEE. After removal of 7 bases from V and 1 base from J, the junction contained 5 bases not matched to a gene. The CDR3 is 14 residues long. The CDR3 region is CASGGREGTDTQYF. The CDR3 DNA reads TGTGCCAGCGGAGGGCGGGAGGGCACAGATACGCAGTATTTT.

A few counts support this clonotype. One end of the junction fails to match germline, which may point to a read error. V gene TRBV9 combines with J gene TRBJ2-2; no clear D gene. CDR1 is SGDLS and CDR2 is YYNGEE in the germline V gene. This CDR3 is 14 amino acids long. Written as DNA, the CDR3 is TGTGTCAGCAGCGCCCAGGTTAACACCGGGGAGCTGTTTTTT. It yields the protein CVSSAQVNTGELFF.

There are many counts of this clonotype. The rearrangement links TRBV19 to TRBJ1-1, with D tentatively TRBD1 (6 bases). The CDR3 sequence is 11 residues long. Germline loops: CDR1 LNHDA, CDR2 SQIVND (reference sequence). Trimming left V 7 bases short and J 6 bases short, with 9 bases between. The CDR3 DNA follows: TGTGCCAGTAACCAGGGGCCTGAAGCTTTCTTT. Translating gives CASNQGPEAFF.

This clonotype was counted only a few times. The CDR3 sequence is CASSSIGGWTEAFF. The DNA of the CDR3 is TGTGCCAGCAGTTCCATAGGGGGTTGGACTGAAGCTTTCTTT. V gene TRBV12-3 or TRBV12-4 combines with J gene TRBJ1-1; D perhaps matches TRBD1 (6 bases). The CDR3 is 14 amino acids. Deletions cut 4 bases from V and 5 bases from J, with 14 bases between.

The V gene is TRBV5-3, the J gene TRBJ2-5; maybe TRBD1 (5 bases). TRBV5-3 belongs to the ORF category, with a function that is uncertain. The length of the CDR3 is 11 residues. Trimming shortened V by 8 bases and J by 12 bases, and 17 bases separated the two germline ends. This chain's CDR3 is CASHLLGQKYF. CDR3 in DNA: TGTGCCAGCCATCTGCTCGGACAAAAGTACTTC.

This clonotype came up many times. The junction and the germline gene differ at one end; a read error may be behind it. This sequence joins TRBV15 and TRBJ2-7; TRBD2 matches at 11 bases. The germline V gene has CDR1 LNHNV and CDR2 YYDKDF (reference sequence). The length of the CDR3 is 16 residues. The CDR3 protein is CATSREGLADSYGQYF. DNA for the CDR3: TGTGCCACCAGCAGGGAGGGACTAGCGGACTCCTACGGGCAGTACTTC.

This clonotype has just a few counts. V gene TRBV29-1 combines with J gene TRBJ2-7, with TRBD2 matching 13 bases. Trimming removed 4 bases from V and 3 bases from J; junction bases left unmatched: 9. The germline gives CDR1 SQVTM, CDR2 ANQGSEA. This CDR3 spans 16 amino acids. CDR3 nucleotides: TGCAGCGTTGGGGGACTAGCGGGGCGGACGATCTACGAGCAGTACTTC. This encodes CSVGGLAGRTIYEQYF.

In its sample, this clonotype was seen many times. This sequence joins TRBV19 and TRBJ2-6; D call uncertain. The length of the CDR3 is 14 residues. Per the germline V gene, CDR1 is LNHDA and CDR2 is SQIVND (reference sequence). Trimming stripped 6 bases from V and 0 bases from J, with 6 bases between. This CDR3 is CASSHDSGANVLTF. The CDR3 DNA reads TGTGCCAGTAGCCACGACTCTGGGGCCAACGTCCTGACTTTC.

Ten or more counts support this clonotype. This sequence joins TRBV6-5 and TRBJ1-2, with a weak D call TRBD1 (5 bases). Trimming stripped 4 bases from V and 1 base from J, with 10 bases between. Germline lookup yields CDR1 MNHEY and CDR2 SVGAGI. The CDR3 totals 14 residues. CDR3 in amino acids: CASSSRDGNYGYTF. In DNA form, the CDR3 reads TGTGCCAGCAGTTCCCGGGACGGTAACTATGGCTACACCTTC.